Detailed here is one TCR beta chain. Its matching antigen is unknown. These data are taken from a study of cytomegalovirus exposure and HLA in healthy donors. Overall study context: From HLA-typed donors, an early data release held approximately 85 million unique TCRs. When fewer than 400 donors were genotyped, roughly four fifths of them were found to fall in the Caucasian-associated ancestry cluster.

PCR employed 60 Vbeta and 13 Jbeta primers. The table came from immunoSEQ multiplex PCR; TCRdb's copy has only in-frame clones and leaves some out. Of approximately 160,000 clones in the sample, 80% are singletons; the top ten hold almost 7%. Findings of the study overall: TCR beta V- and J-gene trimming, according to a later analysis, was linked to a missense DCLRE1C variant. Confirmation was obtained in vitro that a few CMV-associated chains are specific for CMV antigens.

The CDR3 covers 15 residues. With 0 bases clipped from V and 10 bases from J, the junction kept 6 bases outside the gene matches. Germline V gene lookup returns CDR1 MNHEY and CDR2 SMNVEV (reference sequence). This TCR derives from a man aged 25 to 40 in good health and CMV-seropositive. Material for sequencing was PBMCs. The chain employs TRBV27 and TRBJ1-6; TRBD1 aligns across 7 bases. CDR3 sequence reads: CASSLSGTVASPLHF. DNA for the CDR3: TGTGCCAGCAGTTTATCCGGGACAGTCGCCTCACCCCTCCACTTT.